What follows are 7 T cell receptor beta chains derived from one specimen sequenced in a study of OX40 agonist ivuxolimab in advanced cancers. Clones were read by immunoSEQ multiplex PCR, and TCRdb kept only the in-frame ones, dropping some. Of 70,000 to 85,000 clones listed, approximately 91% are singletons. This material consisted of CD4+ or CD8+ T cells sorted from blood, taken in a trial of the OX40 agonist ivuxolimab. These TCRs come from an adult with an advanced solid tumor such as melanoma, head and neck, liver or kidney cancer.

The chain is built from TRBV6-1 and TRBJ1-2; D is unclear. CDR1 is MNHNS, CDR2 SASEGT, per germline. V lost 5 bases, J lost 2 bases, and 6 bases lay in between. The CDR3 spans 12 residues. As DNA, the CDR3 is TGTGCCAGCAGTTCCAGCAACTATGGCTACACCTTC. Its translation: CASSSSNYGYTF.

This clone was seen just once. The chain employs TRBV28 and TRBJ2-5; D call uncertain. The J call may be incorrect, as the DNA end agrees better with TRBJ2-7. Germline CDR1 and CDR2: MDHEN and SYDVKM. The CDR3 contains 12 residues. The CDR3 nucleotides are TGTGCCAGCAGTCTCAACATGTACGAGCAGTACTTC. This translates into CASSLNMYEQYF.

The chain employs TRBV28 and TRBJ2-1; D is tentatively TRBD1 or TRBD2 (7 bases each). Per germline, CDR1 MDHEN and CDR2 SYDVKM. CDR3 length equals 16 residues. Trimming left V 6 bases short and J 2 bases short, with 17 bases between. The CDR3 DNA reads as TGTGCCAGCAGCCACAGGGGAGCGGGAACCTACAATGAGCAGTTCTTC. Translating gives CASSHRGAGTYNEQFF.

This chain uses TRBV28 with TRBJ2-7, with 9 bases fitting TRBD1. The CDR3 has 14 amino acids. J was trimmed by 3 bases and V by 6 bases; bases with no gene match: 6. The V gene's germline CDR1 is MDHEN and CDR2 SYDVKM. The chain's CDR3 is CASSLGQGSYEQYF. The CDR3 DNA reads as TGTGCCAGCAGCCTCGGACAGGGGAGCTACGAGCAGTACTTC.

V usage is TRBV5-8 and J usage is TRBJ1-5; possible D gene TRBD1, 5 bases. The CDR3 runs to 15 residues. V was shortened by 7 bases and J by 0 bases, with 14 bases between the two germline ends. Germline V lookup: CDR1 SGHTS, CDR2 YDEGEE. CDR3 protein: CASAQGDSSNQPQHF. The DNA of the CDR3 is TGTGCCAGCGCGCAAGGGGATTCTAGCAATCAGCCCCAGCATTTT.

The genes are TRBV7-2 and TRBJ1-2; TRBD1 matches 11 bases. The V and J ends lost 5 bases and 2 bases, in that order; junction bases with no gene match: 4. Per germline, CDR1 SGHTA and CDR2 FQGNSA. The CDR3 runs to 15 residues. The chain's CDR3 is CASSLWTGGNYGYTF. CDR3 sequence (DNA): TGTGCCAGCAGCCTATGGACAGGGGGCAACTATGGCTACACCTTC.

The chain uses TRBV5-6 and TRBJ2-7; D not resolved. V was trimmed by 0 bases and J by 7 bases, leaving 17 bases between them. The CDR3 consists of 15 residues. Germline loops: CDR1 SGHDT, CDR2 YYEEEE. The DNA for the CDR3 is TGTGCCAGCAGCTTGGTTACGCGAATTCTACGAGAGCAGTACTTC. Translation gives CASSLVTRILREQYF.